The next 7 T cell receptor delta chains were all read from a single sample in a study of human gamma delta and Vdelta1 T cells. TCRdb re-called clones from the PCR reads using CATT. Of a few thousand delta-chain clones in the sample, more than 20% were seen once. Sequenced material: naive CD27+ Vdelta1 gamma-delta T cells from blood. These receptors originate from a human donor in good health.

This clone is medium-sized by share. It is likely a read error: a sequence one base away is far more abundant. The gene calls are TRDV1 and TRDJ1; tentative D call: TRDD3 (6 bases). CDR3 length: 22 residues. The V end was cut by 1 base, the J end by 8 bases, with 38 bases between. CDR1 and CDR2 (germline): TSWWSYY, QGS. CDR3 nucleotide sequence: TGTGCTCTTGGGGAACCCTACGTATGGGAGATACGCGGTTGGCAAAACAACAACAAACTCATCTTT. Translation: CALGEPYVWEIRGWQNNNKLIF.

By sample fraction, this clone is medium-sized. The chain has TRDV1 and TRDJ1, with 11 nucleotides matching TRDD3. Germline V gives CDR1 TSWWSYY, CDR2 QGS. The J segment lost 3 bases and the V segment lost 5 bases, leaving 14 bases of the junction unmatched. The CDR3 has 18 amino acids. In DNA form, the CDR3 reads TGTGCTCTTGGGCCCAGGTCTGGGGGATACTTGGTCGCCGATAAACTCATCTTT. Translating it yields CALGPRSGGYLVADKLIF.

This clone was recorded once. This chain uses TRDV1 with TRDJ1, with 9 bases matching TRDD3. J was trimmed by 0 bases and V by 4 bases; bases with no gene match: 18. CDR1 and CDR2 (germline): TSWWSYY, QGS. The CDR3 is 20 residues long. In DNA form, the CDR3 reads TGTGCTCTTGGGGTACCTCTTCTCTCTACTGGGGGACCCTACACCGATAAACTCATCTTT. Its translation is CALGVPLLSTGGPYTDKLIF.

The rearrangement joins TRDV1 to TRDJ1; D is possibly TRDD2 (5 bases). Trimming removed 2 bases at V and 0 bases at J, with 22 bases between. This CDR3 contains 19 residues. Germline V gives CDR1 TSWWSYY, CDR2 QGS. This CDR3 reads CALGESLLHLRSYTDKLIF. CDR3 DNA: TGTGCTCTTGGGGAATCCCTACTTCATCTTCGGTCCTACACCGATAAACTCATCTTT.

This chain links TRDV1 with TRDJ1, with 13 bases that match TRDD3. This CDR3 is built from 16 residues. V was clipped by 3 bases and J by 10 bases; unmatched bases: 11. The germline CDR1 and CDR2 sequences are TSWWSYY and QGS. The CDR3: CALGEDLSYWGIRLIF. The CDR3 nucleotides are TGTGCTCTTGGGGAGGACCTATCGTACTGGGGGATACGACTCATCTTT.

This clone is categorized as medium-sized (0.01 to 0.1%). The rearrangement uses TRDV1 and TRDJ1, with 8 nucleotides matching TRDD3. There are 19 residues in the CDR3. Germline CDR1 is TSWWSYY and CDR2 is QGS. Unmatched junction bases numbered 19, after V lost 7 bases and J lost 0 bases. The CDR3 region is CALAPGDCGIRIYTDKLIF. The DNA of the CDR3 is TGTGCTCTTGCACCGGGGGACTGTGGGATACGGATTTACACCGATAAACTCATCTTT.

This clone was picked up a small number of times. The V gene is TRDV1, the J gene TRDJ1; D remains ambiguous. The CDR3 loop spans 17 amino acids. Per germline, CDR1 TSWWSYY and CDR2 QGS. V shed 4 bases and J shed 3 bases, with 21 bases lying between them. CDR3 sequence reads: CALGGPPPPLVPDKLIF. The CDR3 DNA reads as TGTGCTCTTGGGGGTCCACCACCCCCTCTGGTACCCGATAAACTCATCTTT.